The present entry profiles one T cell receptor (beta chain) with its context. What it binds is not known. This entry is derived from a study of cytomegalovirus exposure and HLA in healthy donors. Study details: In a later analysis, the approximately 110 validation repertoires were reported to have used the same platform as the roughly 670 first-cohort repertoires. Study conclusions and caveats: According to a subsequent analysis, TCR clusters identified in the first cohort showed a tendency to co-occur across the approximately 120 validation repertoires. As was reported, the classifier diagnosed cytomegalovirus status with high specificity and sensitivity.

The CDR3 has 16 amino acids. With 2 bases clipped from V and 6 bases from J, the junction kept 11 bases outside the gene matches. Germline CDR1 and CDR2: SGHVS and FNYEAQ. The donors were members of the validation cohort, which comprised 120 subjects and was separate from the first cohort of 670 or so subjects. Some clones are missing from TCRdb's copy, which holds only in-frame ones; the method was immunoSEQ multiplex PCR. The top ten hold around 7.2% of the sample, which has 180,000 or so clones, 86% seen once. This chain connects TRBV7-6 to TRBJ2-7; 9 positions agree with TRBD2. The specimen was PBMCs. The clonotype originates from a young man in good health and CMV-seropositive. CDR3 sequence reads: CASSLSSAGGPSEQYF. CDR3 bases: TGTGCCAGCAGCTTATCCAGCGCGGGAGGGCCCTCCGAGCAGTACTTC.